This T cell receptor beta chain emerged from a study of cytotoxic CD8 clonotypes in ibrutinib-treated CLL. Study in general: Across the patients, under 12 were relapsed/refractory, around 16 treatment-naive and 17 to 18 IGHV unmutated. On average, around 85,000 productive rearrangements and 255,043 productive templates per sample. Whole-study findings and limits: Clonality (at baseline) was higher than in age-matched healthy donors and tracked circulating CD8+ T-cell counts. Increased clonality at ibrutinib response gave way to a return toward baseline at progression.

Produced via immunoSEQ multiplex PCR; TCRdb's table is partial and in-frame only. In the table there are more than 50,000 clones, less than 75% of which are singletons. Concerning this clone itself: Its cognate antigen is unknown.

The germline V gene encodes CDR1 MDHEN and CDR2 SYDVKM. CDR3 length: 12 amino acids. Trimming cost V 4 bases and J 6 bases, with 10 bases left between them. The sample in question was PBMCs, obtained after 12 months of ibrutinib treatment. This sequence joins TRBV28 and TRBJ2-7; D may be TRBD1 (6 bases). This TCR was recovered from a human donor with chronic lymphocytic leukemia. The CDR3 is CASSSSGVEQYV. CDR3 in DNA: TGTGCCAGCAGTTCCTCAGGGGTCGAGCAGTACGTC.